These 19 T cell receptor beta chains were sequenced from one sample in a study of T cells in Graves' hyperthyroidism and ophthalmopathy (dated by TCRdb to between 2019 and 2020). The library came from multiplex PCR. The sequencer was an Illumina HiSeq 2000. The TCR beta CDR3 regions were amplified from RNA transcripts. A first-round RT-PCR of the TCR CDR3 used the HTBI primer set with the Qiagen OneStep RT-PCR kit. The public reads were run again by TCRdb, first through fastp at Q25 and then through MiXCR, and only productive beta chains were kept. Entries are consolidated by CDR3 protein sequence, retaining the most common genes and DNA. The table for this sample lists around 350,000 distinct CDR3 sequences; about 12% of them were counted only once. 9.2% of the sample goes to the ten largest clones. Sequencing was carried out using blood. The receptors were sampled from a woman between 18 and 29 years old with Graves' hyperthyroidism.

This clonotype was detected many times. CDR3: CASSVGSGQETQYF. As DNA, the CDR3 is TGTGCCAGCAGCGTAGGTAGCGGACAAGAGACCCAGTACTTC. The V call is TRBV9, the J call TRBJ2-5; tentative D call: TRBD2 (6 bases). Trimming cost V 0 bases and J 2 bases, with 8 bases left between them. The CDR3 consists of 14 residues. Germline lookup yields CDR1 SGDLS and CDR2 YYNGEE.

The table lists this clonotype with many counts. The CDR3 sequence: CASSPKRGGVQFF. The CDR3 DNA is TGTGCCAGCAGCCCGAAGCGGGGGGGGGTGCAGTTCTTC. The V and J genes are TRBV13 and TRBJ2-1; 10 bases line up with TRBD2. Trimming at V came to 5 bases and at J to 12 bases, leaving 7 bases not matched to a gene. CDR1 and CDR2 from the germline V gene are PRHDT and FYEKMQ (reference sequence). The CDR3 has 13 residues.

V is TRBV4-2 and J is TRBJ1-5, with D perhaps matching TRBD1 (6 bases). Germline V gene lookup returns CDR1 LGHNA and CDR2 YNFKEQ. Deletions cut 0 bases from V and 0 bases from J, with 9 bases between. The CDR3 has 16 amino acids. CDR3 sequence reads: CASSQEGGLSNQPQHF. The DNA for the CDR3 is TGTGCCAGCAGCCAAGAGGGGGGGCTTAGCAATCAGCCCCAGCATTTT.

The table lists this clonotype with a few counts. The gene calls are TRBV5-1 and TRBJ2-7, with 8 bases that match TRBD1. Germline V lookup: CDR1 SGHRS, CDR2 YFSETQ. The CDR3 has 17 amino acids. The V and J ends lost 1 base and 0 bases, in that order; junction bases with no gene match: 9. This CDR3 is CASSLTPYRGSSYEQYF. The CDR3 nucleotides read TGCGCCAGCAGCTTGACCCCATACAGGGGGAGCTCCTACGAGCAGTACTTC.

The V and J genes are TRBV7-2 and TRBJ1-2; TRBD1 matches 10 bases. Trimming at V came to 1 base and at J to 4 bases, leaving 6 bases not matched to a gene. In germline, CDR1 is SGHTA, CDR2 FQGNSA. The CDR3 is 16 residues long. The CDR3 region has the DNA TGTGCCAGCAGCTTAGGTGGGACAGGGGTAGCCTATGGCTACACCTTC. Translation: CASSLGGTGVAYGYTF.

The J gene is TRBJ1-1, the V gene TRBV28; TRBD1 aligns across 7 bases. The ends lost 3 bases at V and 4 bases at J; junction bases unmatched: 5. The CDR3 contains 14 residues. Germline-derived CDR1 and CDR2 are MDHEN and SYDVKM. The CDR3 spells CASSLSRGGTEAFF. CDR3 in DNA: TGTGCCAGCAGTTTGTCCAGGGGGGGCACTGAAGCTTTCTTT.

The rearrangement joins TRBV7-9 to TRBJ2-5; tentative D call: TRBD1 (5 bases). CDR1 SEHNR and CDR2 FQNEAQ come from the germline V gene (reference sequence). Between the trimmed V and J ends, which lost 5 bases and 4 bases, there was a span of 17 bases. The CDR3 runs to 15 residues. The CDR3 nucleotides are TGTGCCAGCAGCCCACAGGAGAACCCCGGAGAGACCCAGTACTTC. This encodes CASSPQENPGETQYF.

The DNA of the CDR3 is TGCAGTGCCCAGCGGCCCCACTCTTACGAGCAGTACTTC. It translates to CSAQRPHSYEQYF. The chain is built from TRBV20-1 and TRBJ2-7; possibly TRBD2 for D (5 bases). Germline CDR1 DFQATT, CDR2 SNEGSKA (reference sequence). The V end was cut by 6 bases, the J end by 4 bases, with 16 bases between. This CDR3 is built from 13 residues.

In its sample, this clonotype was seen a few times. CDR3 region: CASSVPIDRDYGYTF. As DNA, the CDR3 is TGCGCCAGCAGCGTTCCGATTGACAGGGACTATGGCTACACCTTC. This chain links TRBV4-1 with TRBJ1-2; 7 nucleotides agree with TRBD1. The CDR3 consists of 15 residues. Germline V gene sequence: CDR1 MGHRA, CDR2 YSYEKL. Losses at the gene ends were 5 bases for V and 3 bases for J; bases not matched to a gene: 9.

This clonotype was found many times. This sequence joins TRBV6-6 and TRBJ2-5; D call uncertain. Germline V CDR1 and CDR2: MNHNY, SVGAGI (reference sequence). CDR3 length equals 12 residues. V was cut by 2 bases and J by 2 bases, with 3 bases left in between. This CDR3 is CASSYDQETQYF. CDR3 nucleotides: TGTGCCAGCAGTTACGATCAAGAGACCCAGTACTTC.

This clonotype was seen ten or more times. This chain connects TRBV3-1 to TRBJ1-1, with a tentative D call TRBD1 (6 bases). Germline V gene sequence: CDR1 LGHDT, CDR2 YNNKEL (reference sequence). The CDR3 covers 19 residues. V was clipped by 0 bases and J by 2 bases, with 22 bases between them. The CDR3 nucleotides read TGTGCCAGCAGCCAAGATAGTAGCCTGCGATTGGGGACAAACACTGAAGCTTTCTTT. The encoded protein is CASSQDSSLRLGTNTEAFF.

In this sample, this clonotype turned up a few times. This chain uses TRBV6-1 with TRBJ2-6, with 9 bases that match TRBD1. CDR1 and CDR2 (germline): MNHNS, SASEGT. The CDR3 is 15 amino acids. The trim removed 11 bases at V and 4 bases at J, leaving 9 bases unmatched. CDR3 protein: CAGTGTGRGANVLTF. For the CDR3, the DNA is TGTGCCGGAACCGGGACAGGGCGGGGGGCCAACGTCCTGACTTTC.

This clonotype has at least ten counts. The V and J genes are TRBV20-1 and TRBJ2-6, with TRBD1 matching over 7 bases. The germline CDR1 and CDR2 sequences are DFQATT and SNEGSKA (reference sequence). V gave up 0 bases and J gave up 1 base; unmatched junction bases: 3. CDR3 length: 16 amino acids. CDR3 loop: CSARDSGGSGANVLTF. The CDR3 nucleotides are TGCAGTGCTAGAGATTCAGGGGGATCTGGGGCCAACGTCCTGACTTTC.

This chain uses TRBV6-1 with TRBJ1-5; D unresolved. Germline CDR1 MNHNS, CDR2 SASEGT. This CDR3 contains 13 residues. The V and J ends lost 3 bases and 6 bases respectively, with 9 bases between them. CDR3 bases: TGTGCCAGCAGTGAGACGGGGTCTCAGCCCCAGCATTTT. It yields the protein CASSETGSQPQHF.

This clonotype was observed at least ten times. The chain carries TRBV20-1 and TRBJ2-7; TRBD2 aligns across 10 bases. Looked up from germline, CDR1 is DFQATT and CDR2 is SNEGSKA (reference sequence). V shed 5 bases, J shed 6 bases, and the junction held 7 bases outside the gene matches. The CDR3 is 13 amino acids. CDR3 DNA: TGCAGTGCTCCTGCTAGCGGGAGATCCGAGCAGTACTTC. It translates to CSAPASGRSEQYF.

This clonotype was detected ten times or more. The DNA of the CDR3 is TGTGCCAGCAGCGCCAACAGGGGGCGAGGGGGCGAAGCTTTCTTT. It is translated as CASSANRGRGGEAFF. This chain links TRBV7-9 with TRBJ1-1; 9 bases match TRBD1. The germline V gene encodes CDR1 SEHNR and CDR2 FQNEAQ (reference sequence). Trimming removed 5 bases from V and 8 bases from J; junction bases left unmatched: 12. The CDR3 consists of 15 residues.

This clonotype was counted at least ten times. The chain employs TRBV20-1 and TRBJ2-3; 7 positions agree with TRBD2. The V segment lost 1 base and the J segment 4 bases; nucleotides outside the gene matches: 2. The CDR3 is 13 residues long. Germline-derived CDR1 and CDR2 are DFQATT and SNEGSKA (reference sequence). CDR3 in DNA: TGCAGTGCTAGAGGGGGACTACCAGATACGCAGTATTTT. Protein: CSARGGLPDTQYF.

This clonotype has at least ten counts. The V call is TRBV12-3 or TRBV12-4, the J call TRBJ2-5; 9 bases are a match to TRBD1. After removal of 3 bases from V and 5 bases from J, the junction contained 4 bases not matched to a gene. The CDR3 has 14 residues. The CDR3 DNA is TGTGCCAGCAGTTTGACAGGGGGAGGTGAGACCCAGTACTTC. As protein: CASSLTGGGETQYF.

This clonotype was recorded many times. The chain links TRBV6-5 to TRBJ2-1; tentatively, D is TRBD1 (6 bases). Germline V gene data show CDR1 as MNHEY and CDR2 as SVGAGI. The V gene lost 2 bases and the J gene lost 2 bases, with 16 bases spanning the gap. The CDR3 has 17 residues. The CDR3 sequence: CASSYTPTGPPYNEQFF. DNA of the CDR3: TGTGCCAGCAGTTACACCCCAACAGGGCCGCCCTACAATGAGCAGTTCTTC.